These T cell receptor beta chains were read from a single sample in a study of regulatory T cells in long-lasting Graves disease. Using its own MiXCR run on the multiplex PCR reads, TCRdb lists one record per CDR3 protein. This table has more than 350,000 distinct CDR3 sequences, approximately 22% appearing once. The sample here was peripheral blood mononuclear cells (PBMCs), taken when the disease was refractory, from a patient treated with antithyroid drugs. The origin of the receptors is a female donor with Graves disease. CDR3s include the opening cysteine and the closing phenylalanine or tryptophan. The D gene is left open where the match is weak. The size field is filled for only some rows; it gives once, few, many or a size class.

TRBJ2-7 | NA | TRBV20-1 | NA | TGCAGTGCTAGTAGGAGAGCCGCGGGAGAGCAGTACTTC | CSASRRAAGEQYF
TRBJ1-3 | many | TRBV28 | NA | TGTGCCAGCAGTTTGAAGCCAGCCTCTGGAAACACCATATATTTT | CASSLKPASGNTIYF
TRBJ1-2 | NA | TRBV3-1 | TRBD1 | TGTGCCAGCAGCGAACAAGGACAGGGGTGGGGCTACACCTTC | CASSEQGQGWGYTF
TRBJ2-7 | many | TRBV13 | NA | TGTGCCAGCAGTCCGAGGGGACACCACGTACCCTACGAGCAGTACTTC | CASSPRGHHVPYEQYF
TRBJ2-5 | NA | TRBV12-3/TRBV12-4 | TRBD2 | TGTGCCAGCAGTTTAGCGGGACTAGCGGGAGGAGAGACCCAGTACTTC | CASSLAGLAGGETQYF
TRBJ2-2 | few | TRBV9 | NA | TGTGCCAGCAGCGCTCGGGAAGGCAGGACCGGGGAGCTGTTTTTT | CASSAREGRTGELFF
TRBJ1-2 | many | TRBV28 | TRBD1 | TGTGCCAGCAGTGAGGGACAGGCGCTGACCTTC | CASSEGQALTF
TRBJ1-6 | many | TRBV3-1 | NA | TGTGCCAGCAGCCGACGGGGGAATAATTCACCCCTCCACTTT | CASSRRGNNSPLHF
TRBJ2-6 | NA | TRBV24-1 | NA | TGTGCCACCAGTGATTTTACGACCTCTGGGGCCAACGTCCTGACTTTC | CATSDFTTSGANVLTF
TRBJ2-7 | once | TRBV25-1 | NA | TGTACCAGCAGTGAAACGCTTGTCAGGACGTACGAGCAGTACTTC | CTSSETLVRTYEQYF
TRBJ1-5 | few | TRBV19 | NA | TGTGCCAGTAGTATACGGGGGACGGGGGGCAATCAGCCCCAGCATTTT | CASSIRGTGGNQPQHF
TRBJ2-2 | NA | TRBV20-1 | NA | TGCAGTGCATCCGGGCGCCCGGCCGGGGAGCTGTTTTTT | CSASGRPAGELFF
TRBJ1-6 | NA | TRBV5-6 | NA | TGTGCCAGCAGCTTCTATGGAGGGTATTCTAGTTCACCCCTCCACTTT | CASSFYGGYSSSPLHF
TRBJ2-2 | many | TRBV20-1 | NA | TGCAGTGCTAGGGACGGCGAGCGGGCTAACACCGGGGAGCTGTTTTTT | CSARDGERANTGELFF
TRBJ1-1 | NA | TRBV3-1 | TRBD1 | TGTGCCAGCAGCCTGCGCCCGGGACAGGGCTGGGACACTGAAGCTTTCTTT | CASSLRPGQGWDTEAFF
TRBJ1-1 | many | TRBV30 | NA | TGTGCCTGGAGTGTACAGGGAAGCACTGAAGCTTTCTTT | CAWSVQGSTEAFF
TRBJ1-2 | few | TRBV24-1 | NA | TGTGCCACCAGTGATTCAGACAGCGGCGTCTATGGCTACACCTTC | CATSDSDSGVYGYTF
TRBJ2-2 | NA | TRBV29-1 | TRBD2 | TGCAGCGTTGAATCTAGCGGGGGGAACACCGGGGAGCTGTTTTTT | CSVESSGGNTGELFF
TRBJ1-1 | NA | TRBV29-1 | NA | TGCAGCGTTGAGCAGGGCGGGAACACTGAAGCTTTCTTT | CSVEQGGNTEAFF
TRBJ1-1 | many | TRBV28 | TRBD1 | TGTGCCAGCGCCGGGACAGAGAGGACTGAAGCTTTCTTT | CASAGTERTEAFF
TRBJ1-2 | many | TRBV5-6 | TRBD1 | TGTGCCAGCAGCTTGGTGGGACAGAACTATGGCTACACCTTC | CASSLVGQNYGYTF
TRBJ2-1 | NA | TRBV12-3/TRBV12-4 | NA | TGTGCCAGCAGTGTACGGGAGTTATACAATGAGCAGTTCTTC | CASSVRELYNEQFF
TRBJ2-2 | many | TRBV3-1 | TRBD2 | TGTGCCAGCAGCCAAAGTAGCGGGAGATGGACCGGGGAGCTGTTTTTT | CASSQSSGRWTGELFF
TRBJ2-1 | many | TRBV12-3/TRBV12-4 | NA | TGTGCCAGCAGTTTCTTAGCGGTTGGGTACAATGAGCAGTTCTTC | CASSFLAVGYNEQFF
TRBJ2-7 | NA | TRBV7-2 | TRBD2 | TGTGCCAGCAGCGCCGAACTAGCGCACGAGCAGTACTTC | CASSAELAHEQYF
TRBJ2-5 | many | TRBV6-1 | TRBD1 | TGTGCCAGCAAAACAGGGGGTCGGCTCCAAGAGACCCAGTACTTC | CASKTGGRLQETQYF
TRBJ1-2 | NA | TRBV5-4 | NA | TGTGCCAGCAGCCGGGGGAATGGCTACACCTTC | CASSRGNGYTF
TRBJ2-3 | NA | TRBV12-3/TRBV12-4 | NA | TGTGCCAGCAGCTTGGCCGGGTCAGATACGCAGTATTTT | CASSLAGSDTQYF
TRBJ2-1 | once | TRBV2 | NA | TGTGCCAGCAGTTTATCGTCAATAGCGGTGTACAATGAGCAGTTCTTC | CASSLSSIAVYNEQFF
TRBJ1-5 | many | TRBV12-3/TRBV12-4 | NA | TGTGCAAGCTGGGGGGGGAAGTATAGCAATCAGCCCCAGCATTTT | CASWGGKYSNQPQHF
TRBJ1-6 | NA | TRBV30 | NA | TGTGCCTGGAGTGGACTTTTGGGGGAGGCCCTCCACTTT | CAWSGLLGEALHF
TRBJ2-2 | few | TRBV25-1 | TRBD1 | TGTGCCAGCACACCGGGACAGGGGAACACCGGGGAGCTGTTTTTT | CASTPGQGNTGELFF
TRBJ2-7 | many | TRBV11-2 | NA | TGTGCCAGCAGCTTAAGTGATTCCTACGAGCAGTACTTC | CASSLSDSYEQYF
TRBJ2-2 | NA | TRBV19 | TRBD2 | TGTGCCAGTACCAAGGGACTAGCGGGAGTCACCGGGGAGCTGTTTTTT | CASTKGLAGVTGELFF
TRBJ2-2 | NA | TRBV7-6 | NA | TGTGCCAGCAGCCCGCGGGACCCCCGAAGCACCGGGGAGCTGTTTTTT | CASSPRDPRSTGELFF